The 17 T cell receptor beta chains presented below share a single source sample, sequenced in a study of CD8 T cells in ankylosing spondylitis. TCRdb reprocessed the 5' RACE reads with MiXCR, giving one entry per CDR3 protein. In the table there are approximately 100,000 distinct CDR3 sequences, about 8% of which are singletons. What was sequenced was blood, either unsorted or a sorted T cell fraction (not recorded which). The receptors shown here come from a male donor with ankylosing spondylitis or in good health (not recorded which).

This clonotype was detected ten times or more. The chain is built from TRBV5-6 and TRBJ2-7; 10 bases line up with TRBD1. V lost 0 bases and J lost 4; bases outside the gene matches: 4. Germline V gene data show CDR1 as SGHDT and CDR2 as YYEEEE. The CDR3 is 15 amino acids. The CDR3 region is CASSLVGTGDYEQYF. The CDR3 bases are TGTGCCAGCAGCTTGGTCGGGACAGGGGATTACGAGCAGTACTTC. Drawing the rest from reference TRBV5-6 and TRBJ2-7, the complete variable domain is DAGVTQSPTHLIKTRGQQVTLRCSPKSGHDTVSWYQQALGQGPQFIFQYYEEEERQRGNFPDRFSGHQFPNYSSELNVNALLLGDSALYLCASSLVGTGDYEQYFGPGTRLTVT.

This clonotype appeared a single time. The germline gene is not matched at one end of the junction; a read error may be the cause. The chain links TRBV7-3 to TRBJ2-1; D not resolved. This CDR3 has 12 amino acids. Germline assignment: CDR1 SGHTA and CDR2 FQGTGA. CDR3 coding DNA: TGTGTCAGCAGTTTGATCAGCGATGAGCAGTTCTTC. As protein: CVSSLISDEQFF. Drawing the rest from reference TRBV7-3 and TRBJ2-1, the complete variable domain is GAGVSQTPSNKVTEKGKYVELRCDPISGHTALYWYRQSLGQGPEFLIYFQGTGAADDSGLPNDRFFAVRPEGSVSTLKIQRTERGDSAVYLCVSSLISDEQFFGPGTRLTVL.

The table lists this clonotype with many counts. The chain is built from TRBV20-1 and TRBJ2-2; D is ambiguous. Trimming pared 6 bases from V and 2 bases from J, leaving 10 bases between. The CDR3 consists of 13 residues. CDR1 is DFQATT and CDR2 is SNEGSKA in the germline V gene (reference sequence). Here the CDR3 DNA reads TGCAGTGCCCCCGGGTCTAACACCGGGGAGCTGTTTTTT. This codes for CSAPGSNTGELFF.

This clonotype was found a few times. This sequence may be a read error, since a much larger clone differs from it by one base. The rearrangement joins TRBV29-1 to TRBJ2-5, with D perhaps TRBD1 (6 bases). Trimming removed 6 bases from V and 9 bases from J, with 26 bases in between. Germline CDR1 reads SQVTM; CDR2 reads ANQGSEA. The CDR3 is made up of 15 amino acids. DNA for the CDR3: TGCAGCGTCTTTCGGACAGCCCAGGTCGAGGAGGCCCAGTACTTC. This translates into CSVFRTAQVEEAQYF. Supplemented by reference TRBV29-1 and TRBJ2-5, the full variable domain reads SAVISQKPSRDICQRGTSLTIQCQVDSQVTMMFWYRQQPGQSLTLIATANQGSEATYESGFVIDKFPISRPNLTFSTLTVSNMSPEDSSIYLCSVFRTAQVEEAQYFGPGTRLLVL.

The rearrangement joins TRBV7-2 to TRBJ2-4; D gene uncertain. Trimming cost V 2 bases and J 0 bases, with 5 bases left between them. This CDR3 is built from 14 residues. Germline assignment: CDR1 SGHTA and CDR2 FQGNSA. The CDR3 loop is CASSLWQAKNIQYF. The DNA for the CDR3 is TGTGCCAGCAGCTTATGGCAAGCCAAAAACATTCAGTACTTC.

There are many counts of this clonotype. This sequence joins TRBV11-2 and TRBJ2-3, with D perhaps TRBD1 (6 bases). Germline V gene data show CDR1 as SGHAT and CDR2 as FQNNGV. The CDR3 runs 12 residues. Trimming left V 4 bases short and J 9 bases short, with 11 bases between. The CDR3 DNA follows: TGTGCCAGCAGCTACGGGACAAGGACGCAGTATTTT. Its translation: CASSYGTRTQYF.

This clonotype showed up many times. CDR3 nucleotides: TGTGCCAGCAGCTTAGCGAGTCAGTACAATGAGCAGTTCTTC. The encoded protein is CASSLASQYNEQFF. The chain links TRBV7-8 to TRBJ2-1; no clear D gene. From germline, CDR1 is SGHVS and CDR2 FQNEAQ. The V gene lost 0 bases and the J gene lost 4 bases, with 7 bases spanning the gap. This CDR3 region has 14 residues.

In its sample, this clonotype was seen many times. The chain joins TRBV7-6 to TRBJ2-2; D not certain. The CDR3 consists of 15 residues. V lost 3 bases and J lost 2, with 10 bases in between. Germline assignment: CDR1 SGHVS and CDR2 FNYEAQ. The CDR3 loop is CASSFDRPNTGELFF. CDR3 coding DNA: TGTGCCAGCAGCTTCGATCGCCCTAACACCGGGGAGCTGTTTTTT.

Ten or more counts support this clonotype. This CDR3 reads CASGTMGTGELFF. CDR3 nucleotide sequence: TGTGCCTCCGGGACTATGGGAACCGGGGAGCTGTTTTTT. This sequence joins TRBV12-3 or TRBV12-4 and TRBJ2-2; 7 bases fit TRBD2. The V gene end was trimmed by 11 bases and the J gene end by 5 bases; junction bases not matched to a gene: 8. This CDR3 spans 13 amino acids.

This clonotype was seen a handful of times. The CDR3 loop is CASSLVGYGLADSTDTQYF. The CDR3 DNA follows: TGTGCCAGCAGCTTAGTAGGATACGGACTAGCGGACTCCACAGATACGCAGTATTTT. The chain recombines TRBV11-2 with TRBJ2-3; 10 bases agree with TRBD2. From germline, CDR1 is SGHAT and CDR2 FQNNGV. After removal of 1 base from V and 2 bases from J, the junction contained 12 bases not matched to a gene. The CDR3 is made up of 19 amino acids.

This clonotype came up many times. The CDR3 sequence is CSARGGSPGGNTIYF. The CDR3 nucleotides read TGCAGTGCTAGAGGTGGCTCCCCGGGAGGAAACACCATATATTTT. The genes are TRBV20-1 and TRBJ1-3; D not resolved. V lost 1 base to trimming and J lost 4 bases, with 14 bases between them. This CDR3 region has 15 residues. The germline V gene has CDR1 DFQATT and CDR2 SNEGSKA (reference sequence).

This clonotype occurred many times. The CDR3 loop is CASSYEVYNEQFF. The DNA of the CDR3 is TGTGCCAGCAGTTACGAGGTCTACAATGAGCAGTTCTTC. This rearrangement joins TRBV6-5 to TRBJ2-1; no reliable D call. This CDR3 contains 13 residues. CDR1 is MNHEY, CDR2 SVGAGI, per germline. Trimming cost V 2 bases and J 3 bases, with 5 bases left between them.

Comments on this clonotype: This may stem from a read error, because a much larger clone lies one nucleotide away. The J gene is TRBJ2-1, the V gene TRBV11-2, with 12 bases lining up with TRBD2. V shed 0 bases, J shed 12 bases, and the junction held 3 bases outside the gene matches. The CDR3 length is 14 residues. Germline V gene lookup returns CDR1 SGHAT and CDR2 FQNNGV. CDR3: CASSLETSGSSQFF. The DNA of the CDR3 is TGTGCCAGCAGCTTAGAGACTAGCGGGAGTTCGCAGTTCTTC.

This clonotype was detected only a few times. The chain recombines TRBV7-9 with TRBJ2-6; D is perhaps TRBD1 or TRBD2 (5 bases each). Trimming pared 1 base from V and 0 bases from J, leaving 10 bases between. The CDR3 covers 17 residues. CDR1 SEHNR and CDR2 FQNEAQ come from the germline V gene (reference sequence). The CDR3 is CASSLVGAFSGANVLTF. Here the CDR3 DNA reads TGTGCCAGCAGCTTAGTCGGGGCATTCTCTGGGGCCAACGTCCTGACTTTC.

This clonotype was observed at least ten times. J is TRBJ1-2 and V is TRBV10-3, with a possible D match to TRBD1 (5 bases). The germline gives CDR1 ENHRY, CDR2 SYGVKD. This CDR3 has 13 residues. The V end lost 2 bases, the J end lost 3 bases, and 7 bases lay between the germline ends. The CDR3 DNA sequence: TGTGCCATCAGTGAGGACAGATACTATGGCTACACCTTC. This translates into CAISEDRYYGYTF.

This clonotype has ten or more counts. The chain recombines TRBV10-3 with TRBJ1-1; no definite D call. This CDR3 comprises 13 residues. The germline V and J ends were trimmed by 5 bases and 4 bases, with 11 bases remaining between them. Germline V lookup: CDR1 ENHRY, CDR2 SYGVKD. CDR3 amino acids: CAISKQVATEAFF. Here the CDR3 DNA reads TGTGCCATCAGTAAGCAGGTGGCCACTGAAGCTTTCTTT.

This clonotype showed up just a few times. The CDR3 spells CAWSLGSGELFF. CDR3 DNA: TGTGCCTGGAGTCTAGGCTCCGGGGAGCTGTTTTTT. The rearrangement uses TRBV30 and TRBJ2-2; D uncertain. The ends were cut back, 2 bases at V and 6 bases at J, with 7 bases in the middle. CDR3 length equals 12 residues. CDR1 GTSNPN and CDR2 SVGIG come from the germline V gene (reference sequence).